Below, one TCR beta chain is given with its context. Participants had their cohort set by participant-reported clinical history. In the original workflow: Quantification of nucleated cells was approximated via reference gene primer amplification. The table came from immunoSEQ multiplex PCR; TCRdb's copy has only in-frame clones and leaves some out. That table supplies the V and J calls and clone size; D and trimming were determined from the DNA. Of about 320,000 clones in the sample, 90% were seen once. The record originates from a study of blood T cell repertoires in COVID-19. Study details: T cells, B-cell-depleted T cells, or PBMCs supplied cDNA or gDNA.

The CDR3 contains 16 residues. Germline CDR1 and CDR2: SEHNR and FQNEAQ (reference sequence). The V segment lost 4 bases and the J segment 3 bases; nucleotides outside the gene matches: 7. V and J are TRBV7-9 and TRBJ1-4; 8 nucleotides match TRBD1. Input material: PBMCs or T cells enriched from blood (not recorded which). The clonotype was recovered from a woman in her thirties who had been exposed to COVID-19. CDR3 protein: CASSSLTGGSNEKLFF. The CDR3 nucleotides read TGTGCCAGCAGCTCCTTAACAGGGGGGTCTAATGAAAAACTGTTTTTT.